This is a list of T cell receptor beta chains from one sample in a study of tumor T cells in aggressive B-cell lymphoma. Libraries were prepared by immunoSEQ multiplex PCR; TCRdb keeps only in-frame clonotypes and omits some of them. The table lists 4,200 or so clones, around 79% of them singletons. The sequenced sample was tumor tissue. These receptors came from an adult with diffuse large B cell lymphoma. Both conserved end residues are part of each CDR3. The order of the fields is D gene, V gene, J gene, clone size, CDR3 protein, CDR3 DNA. D genes are given only for firm matches. Size is omitted from some rows. Given values are once, few, many or a class for expanded clones.

>.|TRBV28|TRBJ2-7|.
CASSLDSLAEQYF
TGTGCCAGCAGTTTGGACAGTCTAGCCGAGCAGTACTTC
>TRBD2|TRBV2|TRBJ2-7|.
CASSGTSGTFYEQYF
TGTGCCAGCAGTGGGACTAGCGGGACCTTCTACGAGCAGTACTTC
>.|TRBV7-2|TRBJ1-1|.
CASSPRTGGGTEAFF
TGTGCCAGCAGCCCTAGAACGGGAGGGGGCACTGAAGCTTTCTTT
>.|TRBV2|TRBJ1-6|.
CASSQQGNNSPLHF
TGTGCCAGCAGCCAACAGGGAAATAATTCACCCCTCCACTTT
>.|TRBV7-8|TRBJ2-2|.
CASRFAGTGELFF
TGTGCCAGCCGGTTCGCCGGGACCGGGGAGCTGTTTTTT
>.|TRBV4-1|TRBJ2-3|.
CASSQDKGRAGLLNTQYF
TGCGCCAGCAGCCAAGACAAAGGCAGGGCGGGACTTCTCAACACGCAGTATTTT
>TRBD1|TRBV6-5|TRBJ2-1|.
CASSYRDSYNEQFF
TGTGCCAGCAGTTACAGGGACAGTTACAATGAGCAGTTCTTC
>TRBD2|TRBV28|TRBJ2-1|few
CASSWTGTSIPNEQFF
TGTGCCAGCAGTTGGACCGGGACTAGCATACCCAATGAGCAGTTCTTC
>TRBD1|TRBV9|TRBJ1-1|.
CASSADRMNTEAFF
TGTGCCAGCAGCGCGGACAGGATGAACACTGAAGCTTTCTTT
>TRBD2|TRBV6-5|TRBJ2-1|.
CASSYSTSGNNEQFF
TGTGCCAGCAGTTACTCGACTAGCGGGAACAATGAGCAGTTCTTC
>TRBD2|TRBV5-1|TRBJ2-3|.
CASSLGSGRATDTQYF
TGCGCCAGCAGCTTGGGGAGCGGGAGGGCCACAGATACGCAGTATTTT
>.|TRBV29-1|TRBJ1-1|.
CSVGLNTEAFF
TGCAGCGTTGGGCTGAACACTGAAGCTTTCTTT
>.|TRBV5-6|TRBJ2-3|.
CASSQESRSTDTQYF
TGTGCCAGCAGCCAAGAAAGCCGTTCCACAGATACGCAGTATTTT
>.|TRBV19|TRBJ2-2|.
CASSIDPFPTGELFF
TGTGCCAGTAGTATAGATCCCTTCCCCACCGGGGAGCTGTTTTTT
>TRBD2|TRBV27|TRBJ2-7|once
CASRASGSYEQYF
TGTGCCAGCAGGGCTAGCGGGAGCTACGAGCAGTACTTC
>.|TRBV4-1|TRBJ2-3|.
CASSQDQGGGLTQYF
TGCGCCAGCAGCCAAGATCAAGGGGGGGGGTTAACGCAGTATTTT
>.|TRBV11-2|TRBJ2-2|.
CASRAEERRNTGELFF
TGTGCCAGCAGGGCCGAAGAACGCCGGAACACCGGGGAGCTGTTTTTT
>.|TRBV4-1|TRBJ1-4|.
CASSLLPGRRATNEKLFF
TGCGCCAGCAGCCTTCTACCGGGGAGGAGGGCAACTAATGAAAAACTGTTTTTT
>.|TRBV11-2|TRBJ1-4|.
CASSLDLGGFNEKLFF
TGTGCCAGCAGCTTAGATCTAGGAGGTTTTAATGAAAAACTGTTTTTT
>.|TRBV5-4|TRBJ1-3|.
CASSLRTQTTIYF
TGTGCCAGCAGCTTGCGTACCCAAACAACCATATATTTT
>TRBD1|TRBV5-4|TRBJ1-2|.
CASRPGDRENYGYTF
TGTGCCAGCAGACCTGGGGACAGGGAGAACTATGGCTACACCTTC
>.|TRBV5-1|TRBJ2-7|.
CASSFRSGYEQYF
TGCGCCAGCAGCTTCCGCAGCGGCTACGAGCAGTACTTC
>TRBD2|TRBV4-2|TRBJ2-1|.
CASSPRTSGGSYNEQFF
TGTGCCAGCAGCCCTAGGACTAGCGGAGGCTCCTACAATGAGCAGTTCTTC
>TRBD1|TRBV18|TRBJ2-4|.
CASSPRTGGENIQYF
TGTGCCAGCTCACCACGGACAGGGGGGGAGAACATTCAGTACTTC
>TRBD1|TRBV28|TRBJ2-7|.
CASKGDRPYEQYF
TGTGCCAGCAAAGGGGACAGACCCTACGAGCAGTACTTC
>TRBD1|TRBV5-6|TRBJ2-2|once
CASSKNRGPYYPPGELFF
TGTGCCAGCAGCAAAAACAGGGGGCCGTACTATCCTCCCGGGGAGCTGTTTTTT
>.|TRBV15|TRBJ2-6|.
CATSRGLGANVLTF
TGTGCCACCAGCAGGGGGCTCGGGGCCAACGTCCTGACTTTC
>TRBD1|TRBV7-2|TRBJ1-1|.
CASSRDRAYTEAFF
TGTGCCAGCAGCCGGGACAGGGCGTACACTGAAGCTTTCTTT
>TRBD2|TRBV7-8|TRBJ2-5|.
CASSLPAGVYETQYF
TGTGCCAGCAGCTTACCAGCGGGAGTTTATGAGACCCAGTACTTC
>TRBD1|TRBV7-8|TRBJ1-5|.
CASSGTGDQPQHF
TGTGCCAGCAGTGGCACAGGGGACCAGCCCCAGCATTTT
>.|TRBV10-3|TRBJ2-1|.
CAVGTFRNEQFF
TGTGCCGTCGGGACTTTCCGGAATGAGCAGTTCTTC
>.|TRBV18|TRBJ2-7|few
CASSPSGYEEQYF
TGTGCCAGCTCACCGAGCGGGTATGAGGAGCAGTACTTC
>TRBD1|TRBV11-2|TRBJ2-7|.
CASSLDGTGGYEQYF
TGTGCCAGCAGCTTAGATGGGACAGGGGGATACGAGCAGTACTTC
>TRBD2|TRBV9|TRBJ2-4|.
CASSVGGGRGYIQYF
TGTGCCAGCAGCGTAGGAGGCGGGAGAGGATACATTCAGTACTTC
>.|TRBV2|TRBJ2-2|.
CASSEGYTGELFF
TGTGCCAGCAGTGAGGGCTACACCGGGGAGCTGTTTTTT
>TRBD1|TRBV2|TRBJ1-4|.
CASSLGQGAYEKLFF
TGTGCCAGCAGTCTGGGACAGGGGGCGTATGAAAAACTGTTTTTT
>TRBD1|TRBV29-1|TRBJ1-2|.
CSVGRDRAHNYGYTF
TGCAGCGTTGGGCGGGACAGGGCTCATAACTATGGCTACACCTTC
>.|TRBV7-2|TRBJ1-1|few
CASSPLLELNTEAFF
TGTGCCAGCAGCCCGCTGTTGGAGCTGAACACTGAAGCTTTCTTT
>TRBD1|TRBV18|TRBJ1-1|.
CASSPGTVNTEAFF
TGTGCCAGCTCCCCTGGGACAGTTAACACTGAAGCTTTCTTT
>.|TRBV5-1|TRBJ2-3|.
CASSLFEEGDTQYF
TGCGCCAGCAGCTTATTTGAGGAGGGGGATACGCAGTATTTT
>TRBD1|TRBV5-1|TRBJ2-7|.
CASSRGQGAGGSSYEQYF
TGCGCCAGCAGCCGCGGACAGGGGGCGGGCGGGAGCTCCTACGAGCAGTACTTC
>TRBD1|TRBV10-2|TRBJ2-2|.
CASTSTGSGELFF
TGCGCCAGCACTTCGACAGGGTCCGGGGAGCTGTTTTTT
>.|TRBV5-1|TRBJ2-5|.
CASSFNTGEETQYF
TGCGCCAGCAGCTTTAATACAGGCGAAGAGACCCAGTACTTC
>TRBD1|TRBV9|TRBJ1-2|.
CASSVGTGGYGYTF
TGTGCCAGCAGCGTAGGGACAGGGGGATATGGCTACACCTTC
>TRBD1|TRBV4-1|TRBJ1-4|few
CASSQGQSTTNEKLFF
TGCGCCAGCAGCCAGGGACAGTCAACAACTAATGAAAAACTGTTTTTT
>TRBD1|TRBV7-9|TRBJ2-7|.
CASSLVAGGYEQYF
TGTGCCAGCAGCTTAGTTGCAGGGGGCTATGAGCAGTACTTC
>TRBD2|TRBV27|TRBJ2-1|.
CASSLARSGGPNEQFF
TGTGCCAGCAGTCTAGCCCGTAGCGGGGGGCCGAATGAGCAGTTCTTC
>TRBD2|TRBV6-6|TRBJ2-7|.
CATGLAGGRSSYEQYF
TGTGCCACGGGACTAGCGGGAGGGAGGAGCTCCTACGAGCAGTACTTC
>TRBD2|TRBV4-1|TRBJ2-1|.
CASSLRLLAGGPNEQFF
TGCGCCAGCAGCCTAAGATTACTAGCGGGAGGACCCAATGAGCAGTTCTTC
>.|TRBV11-3|TRBJ2-3|.
CASSFSGTQYF
TGTGCCAGCAGCTTTTCGGGTACGCAGTATTTT
>TRBD2|TRBV5-1|TRBJ2-2|once
CASSLARLADTGELFF
TGCGCCAGCAGCTTGGCGAGACTAGCGGACACCGGGGAGCTGTTTTTT
>TRBD2|TRBV14|TRBJ2-3|once
CASSQGFSGLAGTDTQYF
TGTGCCAGCAGCCAAGGTTTCTCCGGACTAGCGGGAACGGATACGCAGTATTTT
>.|TRBV5-1|TRBJ2-1|.
CASSLDSRHNEQFF
TGCGCCAGCAGCTTGGATAGCAGACACAATGAGCAGTTCTTC